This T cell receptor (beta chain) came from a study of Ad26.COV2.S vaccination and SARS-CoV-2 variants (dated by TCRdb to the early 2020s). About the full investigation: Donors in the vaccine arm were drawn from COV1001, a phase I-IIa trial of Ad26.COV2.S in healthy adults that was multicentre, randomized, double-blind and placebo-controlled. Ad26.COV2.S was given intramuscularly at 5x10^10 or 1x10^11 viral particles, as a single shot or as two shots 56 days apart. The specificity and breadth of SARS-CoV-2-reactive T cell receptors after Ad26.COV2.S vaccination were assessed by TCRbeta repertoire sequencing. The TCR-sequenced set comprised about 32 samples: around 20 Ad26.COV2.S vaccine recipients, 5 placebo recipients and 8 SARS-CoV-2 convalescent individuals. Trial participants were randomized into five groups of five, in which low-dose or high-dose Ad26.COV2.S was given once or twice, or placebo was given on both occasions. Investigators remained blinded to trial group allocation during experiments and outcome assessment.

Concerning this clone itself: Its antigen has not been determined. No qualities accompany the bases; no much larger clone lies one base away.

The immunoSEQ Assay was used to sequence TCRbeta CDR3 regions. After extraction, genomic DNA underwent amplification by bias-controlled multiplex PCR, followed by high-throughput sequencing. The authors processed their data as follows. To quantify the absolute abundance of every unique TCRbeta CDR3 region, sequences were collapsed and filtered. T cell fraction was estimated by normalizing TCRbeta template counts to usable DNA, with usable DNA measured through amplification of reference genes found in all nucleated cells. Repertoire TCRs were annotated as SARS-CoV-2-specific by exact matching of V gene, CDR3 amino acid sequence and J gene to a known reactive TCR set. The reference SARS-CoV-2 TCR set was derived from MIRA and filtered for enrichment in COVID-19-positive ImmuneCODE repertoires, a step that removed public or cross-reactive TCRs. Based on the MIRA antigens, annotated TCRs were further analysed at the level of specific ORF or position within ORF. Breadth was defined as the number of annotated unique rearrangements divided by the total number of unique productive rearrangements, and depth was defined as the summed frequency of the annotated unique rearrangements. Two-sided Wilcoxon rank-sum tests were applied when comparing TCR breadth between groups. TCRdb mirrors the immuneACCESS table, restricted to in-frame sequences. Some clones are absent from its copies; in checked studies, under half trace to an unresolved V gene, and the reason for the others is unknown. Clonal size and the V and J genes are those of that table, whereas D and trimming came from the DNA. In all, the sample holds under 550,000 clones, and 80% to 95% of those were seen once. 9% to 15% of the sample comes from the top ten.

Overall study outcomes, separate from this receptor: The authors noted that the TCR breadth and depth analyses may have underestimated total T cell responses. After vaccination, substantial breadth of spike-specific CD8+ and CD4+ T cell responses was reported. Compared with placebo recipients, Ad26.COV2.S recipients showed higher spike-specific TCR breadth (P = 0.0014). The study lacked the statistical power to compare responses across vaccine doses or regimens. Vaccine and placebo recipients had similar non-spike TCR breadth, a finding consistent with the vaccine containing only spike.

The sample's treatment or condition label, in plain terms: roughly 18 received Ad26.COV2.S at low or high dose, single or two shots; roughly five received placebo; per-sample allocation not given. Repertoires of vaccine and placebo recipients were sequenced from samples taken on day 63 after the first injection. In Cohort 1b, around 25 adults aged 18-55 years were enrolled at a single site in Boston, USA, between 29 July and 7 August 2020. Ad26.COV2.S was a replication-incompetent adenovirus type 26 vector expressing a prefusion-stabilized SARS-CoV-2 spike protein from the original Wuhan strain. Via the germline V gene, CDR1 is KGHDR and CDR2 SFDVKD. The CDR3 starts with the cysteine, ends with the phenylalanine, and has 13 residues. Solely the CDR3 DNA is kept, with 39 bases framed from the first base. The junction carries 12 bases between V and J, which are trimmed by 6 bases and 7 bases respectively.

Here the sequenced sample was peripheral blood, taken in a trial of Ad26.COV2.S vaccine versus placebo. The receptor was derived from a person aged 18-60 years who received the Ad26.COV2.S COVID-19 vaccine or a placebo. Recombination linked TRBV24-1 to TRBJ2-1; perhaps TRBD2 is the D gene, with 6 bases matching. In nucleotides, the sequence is TGTGCCACCAGTCCCGGGGGATTGAATGAGCAGTTCTTC. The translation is CATSPGGLNEQFF.